A selection of T cell receptor beta chains follows, all from one sample in a study of control samples from healthy donors and cancer patients. Some clones are missing from TCRdb's copy, which holds only in-frame ones; the method was immunoSEQ multiplex PCR. The sample lists some 80,000 clones; roughly 89% were seen once. Sequencing input: blood. The receptors originated from a man in his fifties in good health. Each CDR3 is given with its conserved first and last residue. D genes are given only for firm matches. Clone size, where shown, is once, few, many, or a class for clones that have expanded.

v_call	j_call	clone_size	d_call	cdr3_length	cdr3_aa	cdr3_nt
TRBV24-1	TRBJ2-5	NA	NA	14	CATRSGYDQETQYF	TGTGCCACCCGTTCGGGGTACGACCAAGAGACCCAGTACTTC
TRBV3-1/TRBV3-2	TRBJ1-3	NA	NA	15	CASSQELTGGNTIYF	TGTGCCAGCAGCCAAGAACTGACGGGTGGAAACACCATATATTTT
TRBV4-2	TRBJ2-1	NA	NA	15	CASSQLPSAYNEQFF	TGTGCCAGCAGCCAATTACCTAGCGCCTACAATGAGCAGTTCTTC
TRBV7-8	TRBJ2-7	NA	TRBD2	15	CASSLTSGATYEQYF	TGTGCCAGCAGCTTAACCAGCGGGGCAACCTACGAGCAGTACTTC
TRBV2	TRBJ1-6	NA	TRBD1	14	CASSRQGANSPLHF	TGTGCCAGCAGTAGACAGGGGGCAAATTCACCCCTCCACTTT
TRBV10-3	TRBJ1-6	NA	NA	14	CAISPGHLNSPLHF	TGTGCCATCAGTCCTGGACACCTTAATTCACCCCTCCACTTT
TRBV29-1	TRBJ2-2	NA	TRBD2	15	CSGRTSGANTGELFF	TGCAGCGGAAGGACTAGCGGGGCGAACACCGGGGAGCTGTTTTTT
TRBV27	TRBJ1-2	NA	TRBD1	14	CASSPRTGGNGYTF	TGTGCCAGCAGTCCTCGGACAGGGGGCAATGGCTACACCTTC
TRBV11-2	TRBJ2-3	NA	NA	15	CASSLEGGRGDTQYF	TGTGCCAGCAGCTTAGAAGGGGGGCGCGGAGATACGCAGTATTTT
TRBV5-5	TRBJ1-6	NA	TRBD1	17	CASSKDRGRIYNSPLHF	TGTGCCAGCAGCAAGGACAGGGGGCGTATTTATAATTCACCCCTCCACTTT
TRBV6-5	TRBJ1-3	NA	TRBD1	15	CASSLSGTVGNTIYF	TGTGCCAGCAGTTTATCAGGGACAGTCGGAAACACCATATATTTT
TRBV19	TRBJ1-2	NA	TRBD1	14	CASKWTGTNYGYTF	TGTGCCAGTAAATGGACAGGGACTAACTATGGCTACACCTTC
TRBV6-5	TRBJ2-7	NA	NA	12	CASTQRPDEQYF	TGTGCCAGCACCCAAAGGCCGGACGAGCAGTACTTC
TRBV12-3/TRBV12-4	TRBJ2-7	NA	TRBD1	13	CASTSTGVYEQYF	TGTGCCAGCACCTCGACAGGGGTTTACGAGCAGTACTTC
TRBV27	TRBJ1-2	few	NA	14	CASSLSLSGHGYTF	TGTGCCAGCAGTTTATCCTTGTCAGGGCATGGCTACACCTTC
TRBV19	TRBJ2-1	NA	NA	12	CASTTGGNEQFF	TGTGCCAGTACTACAGGAGGCAATGAGCAGTTCTTC
TRBV5-6	TRBJ1-1	NA	TRBD1	15	CASSFNKAGGTEAFF	TGTGCCAGCAGCTTTAACAAAGCAGGGGGCACTGAAGCTTTCTTT
TRBV7-9	TRBJ1-4	NA	TRBD1	19	CASSLASGQGPATNEKLFF	TGTGCCAGCAGCTTGGCTTCTGGACAGGGACCTGCAACTAATGAAAAACTGTTTTTT
TRBV2	TRBJ1-2	NA	NA	14	CASSEDWTDYGYTF	TGTGCCAGCAGTGAAGACTGGACTGACTATGGCTACACCTTC
TRBV7-8	TRBJ2-7	NA	TRBD2	15	CASSSTSGRAYEQYF	TGTGCCAGCAGCTCCACTAGCGGGCGAGCCTACGAGCAGTACTTC
TRBV11-2	TRBJ2-7	NA	NA	11	CASSLEGEQYF	TGTGCCAGCAGCTTAGAAGGCGAGCAGTACTTC
TRBV2	TRBJ1-1	medium-sized	NA	13	CASIADVGLGAFF	TGTGCCAGCATAGCAGATGTGGGACTGGGGGCTTTCTTT
TRBV5-6	TRBJ2-4	NA	TRBD2	15	CASSLFTGRAHIQYF	TGTGCCAGCAGCTTGTTCACGGGGAGGGCTCACATTCAGTACTTC
TRBV11-2	TRBJ1-1	NA	NA	14	CASSLGAVNTEAFF	TGTGCCAGCAGCTTAGGGGCGGTGAACACTGAAGCTTTCTTT
TRBV6-2/TRBV6-3	TRBJ2-5	NA	TRBD1	15	CASSYGTGQAETQYF	TGTGCCAGCAGTTACGGTACGGGACAGGCGGAGACCCAGTACTTC
TRBV11-3	TRBJ2-5	NA	NA	14	CASSLSRASETQYF	TGTGCCAGCAGCTTATCTCGGGCCTCGGAGACCCAGTACTTC
TRBV30	TRBJ2-4	NA	TRBD1	11	CAWSGRGRRYF	TGTGCCTGGAGTGGTAGGGGGCGACGCTACTTC
TRBV25-1	TRBJ1-1	once	NA	14	CASSNFLMNTEAFF	TGTGCCAGCAGTAATTTTTTAATGAACACTGAAGCTTTCTTT
TRBV3-1/TRBV3-2	TRBJ2-2	NA	NA	14	CASSPRGRSGELFF	TGTGCCAGCAGCCCCCGTGGTAGGTCCGGGGAGCTGTTTTTT
TRBV27	TRBJ1-2	NA	NA	14	CASSLLSGAGGYTF	TGTGCCAGCAGTTTACTGTCCGGGGCGGGCGGCTACACCTTC
TRBV27	TRBJ1-5	NA	NA	17	CASSRWGTGTSNQPQHF	TGTGCCAGCAGCCGGTGGGGGACCGGAACTAGCAATCAGCCCCAGCATTTT
TRBV10-2	TRBJ1-3	NA	NA	12	CASSAAGNTIYF	TGCGCCAGCAGTGCAGCGGGAAACACCATATATTTT
TRBV7-6	TRBJ2-5	NA	TRBD2	15	CASSLLAGVLETQYF	TGTGCCAGCAGCTTATTAGCGGGGGTGCTAGAGACCCAGTACTTC
TRBV2	TRBJ2-3	once	TRBD2	16	CASWVRGGGAADTQYF	TGTGCCAGCTGGGTGAGAGGCGGGGGGGCCGCAGATACGCAGTATTTT
TRBV10-2	TRBJ1-5	NA	NA	14	CASTPRRDHQPQHF	TGCGCCAGCACCCCGCGGAGGGACCATCAGCCCCAGCATTTT
TRBV5-1	TRBJ1-2	NA	TRBD1	15	CASSRDRGPNYGYTF	TGCGCCAGCAGCAGGGACAGGGGGCCAAACTATGGCTACACCTTC
TRBV2	TRBJ1-3	NA	TRBD1	14	CASSEDRAGNTIYF	TGTGCCAGCAGCGAAGACAGGGCGGGAAACACCATATATTTT
TRBV5-1	TRBJ1-1	NA	TRBD1	14	CASSLGTGTGEAFF	TGCGCCAGCAGCTTGGGAACCGGGACAGGTGAAGCTTTCTTT
TRBV6-5	TRBJ1-1	NA	TRBD1	13	CATRQGVNTEAFF	TGTGCCACAAGACAGGGGGTGAACACTGAAGCTTTCTTT
TRBV6-4	TRBJ2-3	few	NA	14	CASSSLGGTDTQYF	TGTGCCAGCAGCAGCTTAGGGGGGACAGATACGCAGTATTTT
TRBV27	TRBJ2-1	NA	TRBD2	14	CASSLTRGVGEQFF	TGTGCCAGCAGTTTAACACGGGGGGTCGGTGAGCAGTTCTTC
TRBV11-2	TRBJ1-3	NA	NA	16	CASSLMGGGSGNTIYF	TGTGCCAGCAGCTTAATGGGGGGTGGCTCTGGAAACACCATATATTTT
TRBV6-5	TRBJ1-1	NA	TRBD1	15	CASSYEGQGNTEAFF	TGTGCCAGCAGTTACGAGGGACAGGGGAACACTGAAGCTTTCTTT
TRBV18	TRBJ2-5	NA	NA	14	CASSLRQDQETQYF	TGTGCCAGCTCACTCAGACAAGACCAAGAGACCCAGTACTTC
TRBV20-1	TRBJ2-3	NA	NA	11	CSAPMAYTQYF	TGCAGTGCACCTATGGCCTATACGCAGTATTTT
TRBV7-8	TRBJ2-3	NA	NA	12	CASSDPTDTQYF	TGTGCCAGCAGCGACCCCACAGATACGCAGTATTTT
TRBV5-1	TRBJ1-3	NA	NA	15	CASSLDLSGGNTIYF	TGCGCCAGCAGCTTGGACTTATCTGGGGGAAACACCATATATTTT
TRBV19	TRBJ1-1	NA	NA	11	CASTLNTEAFF	TGTGCCAGTACTCTGAACACTGAAGCTTTCTTT
TRBV5-1	TRBJ1-3	NA	NA	16	CASSLETVQSGNTIYF	TGCGCCAGCAGCTTGGAGACAGTCCAAAGTGGGAACACCATATATTTT
TRBV9	TRBJ2-3	NA	NA	14	CASSFGPEGDTQYF	TGTGCCAGCAGCTTTGGGCCAGAGGGGGATACGCAGTATTTT
TRBV7-9	TRBJ2-3	NA	NA	15	CASSLRQGWADTQYF	TGTGCCAGCAGCTTGAGGCAGGGATGGGCGGATACGCAGTATTTT
TRBV12-3/TRBV12-4	TRBJ1-5	NA	NA	13	CASSPRANQPQHF	TGTGCCAGCAGCCCCAGGGCAAATCAGCCCCAGCATTTT
TRBV24-1	TRBJ2-5	NA	NA	14	CATSDPQGKETQYF	TGTGCCACCAGTGATCCCCAGGGTAAAGAGACCCAGTACTTC
TRBV18	TRBJ2-2	NA	NA	16	CASSPRGALDTGELFF	TGTGCCAGCTCACCAAGAGGGGCGCTGGACACCGGGGAGCTGTTTTTT
TRBV9	TRBJ2-2	once	NA	15	CASSVGGAPPRELFF	TGTGCCAGCAGCGTTGGGGGGGCACCCCCCCGGGAGCTGTTTTTT